This T cell receptor beta chain was identified in a study of long-term antiretroviral therapy in people with HIV. Study-wide points: The study found narrower CDR3 length ranges in HIV repertoires than in controls.

HIV-positive participants were all treated in the United States. A single count supports this clone. What it binds is not known. This CDR3 is built from 14 residues. Germline V gene lookup returns CDR1 SGHDT and CDR2 YYEEEE. V lost 2 bases and J 2 bases, leaving 9 bases between the germline ends. A v3.0 immunoSEQ assay was performed at survey level. Assay: immunoSEQ multiplex PCR; the TCRdb copy retains only in-frame clones and omits some. The sample includes some 35,000 clones, around 94% seen only once; the top ten take about 4%. This specimen was unsorted PBMCs, taken about 5.1 years after starting antiretroviral therapy. The V call is TRBV5-6, the J call TRBJ2-3; D is undetermined. The receptor's source is a woman aged 45-60 years with HIV. The CDR3 DNA reads TGTGCCAGCAGCTTATTAGACGTCACAGATACGCAGTATTTT. Its translation: CASSLLDVTDTQYF.